These T cell receptor beta chains were read from a single sample in a study of blood T cell repertoires in COVID-19. Using immunoSEQ multiplex PCR, the repertoire was profiled, and TCRdb retains in-frame clones only, with some absent. The sample lists about 400,000 clones, 80% to 90% occurring once. What was sequenced was peripheral blood. These TCRs come from a man in his forties with acute or convalescent COVID-19. Each CDR3 is given with its conserved first and last residue. Some rows have no size entry. The others give once, few or many, or a class for an expanded clone.

CDR3 length	clone size	J gene	V gene	CDR3 protein
16	NA	TRBJ2-7	TRBV27	CASSPPDRAYSYEQYF
16	NA	TRBJ2-3	TRBV6-4	CASSDSAGASTDTQYF
15	NA	TRBJ2-7	TRBV28	CASSPTGQPSYEQYF
14	NA	TRBJ1-2	TRBV13	CASSLRRRGGGYTF
12	once	TRBJ2-2	TRBV19	CASRTGPGELFF
15	NA	TRBJ2-1	TRBV30	CAWSQLAGSYNEQFF
14	NA	TRBJ1-2	TRBV7-2	CASSSGEVHYGYTF
15	NA	TRBJ2-3	TRBV9	CASSVKGQGTDTQYF
16	NA	TRBJ2-3	TRBV6-1	CASSEALAAGTDTQYF
16	NA	TRBJ1-1	TRBV7-9	CASSQLGGLWNTEAFF
18	NA	TRBJ1-6	TRBV6-1	CASSDKGPGQGYNSPLHF
15	NA	TRBJ2-7	TRBV19	CASSAAGTGSYEQYF
15	NA	TRBJ1-2	TRBV6-2/TRBV6-3	CASSRARGANYGYTF
16	NA	TRBJ2-3	TRBV11-3	CASSLGEGPLTDTQYF
16	NA	TRBJ2-3	TRBV25-1	CASSPSRTGSTDTQYF
14	NA	TRBJ1-1	TRBV5-1	CASSRAYWNTEAFF
15	NA	TRBJ2-1	TRBV7-9	CASSSTGTRYNEQFF
14	NA	TRBJ2-5	TRBV5-1	CASSLRQVQETQYF
16	once	TRBJ2-7	TRBV7-2	CASSLGPSGGTYEQYF
14	NA	TRBJ1-4	TRBV2	CASSDLGPRGKLFF
15	NA	TRBJ2-7	TRBV5-5	CASSFRVLPSSVQYF
16	NA	TRBJ1-2	TRBV10-3	CAISAPAGDKNYGYTF
14	NA	TRBJ2-2	TRBV19	CASMEGPNTGELFF
16	NA	TRBJ2-1	TRBV4-2	CASSQDAGQGYNEQFF
14	NA	TRBJ2-7	TRBV6-5	CASSLEQGIYEQYF
13	NA	TRBJ2-7	TRBV29-1	CSVEDLNSHEQYF
18	NA	TRBJ2-2	TRBV6-1	CASSEVYRGRRGTGELFF
15	once	TRBJ2-5	TRBV6-6	CASRTGRGGRETQYF
16	NA	TRBJ2-3	TRBV28	CASSLERGPYTDTQYF
16	NA	TRBJ2-1	TRBV7-2	CASSLTGDFRSGEQFF
13	NA	TRBJ1-6	TRBV6-6	CASSYGQAEPLHF
11	NA	TRBJ2-7	TRBV30	CAWSSGGEQYF
15	NA	TRBJ2-2	TRBV18	CASSPGSSNTGELFF
13	NA	TRBJ1-6	TRBV12-3/TRBV12-4	CASSGSYNSPLHF
16	once	TRBJ2-5	TRBV5-6	CASSPPNGRARETQYF
16	few	TRBJ1-6	TRBV15	CATSAGLSSYNSPLHF
16	few	TRBJ2-2	TRBV11-3	CASSLVGTDLTGELFF
17	NA	TRBJ2-2	TRBV7-6	CASSRQGSRESTGELFF
15	NA	TRBJ2-7	TRBV7-9	CASSSPGTSAYEQYF
16	NA	TRBJ2-1	TRBV5-1	CASSWSRTGVIGEQFF
14	once	TRBJ1-2	TRBV18	CASSAGTPNYGYTF
14	few	TRBJ1-1	TRBV28	CASRLHLRGARAFF
12	NA	TRBJ2-7	TRBV28	CASSPFSYEQYF
16	NA	TRBJ2-7	TRBV11-2	CASSLGLRQGAYEQYF
13	NA	TRBJ2-7	TRBV6-5	CASSYSSSYEQYF
17	once	TRBJ2-1	TRBV19	CASSIKMRLAGYNEQFF
15	NA	TRBJ1-3	TRBV4-1	CASSQDESRGNTIYF
16	NA	TRBJ1-3	TRBV7-6	CASSSWDSPSGNTIYF
17	NA	TRBJ1-5	TRBV28	CASYIHRRGFGNQPQHF
15	NA	TRBJ2-3	TRBV27	CASSLQIQDTDTQYF
15	NA	TRBJ2-2	TRBV6-5	CASSYYTGNTGELFF
15	NA	TRBJ2-3	TRBV2	CASRSGGRYTDTQYF